This T cell receptor beta chain emerged from a study of T cell repertoires in cytomegalovirus infection. In the study overall: Used in the study were CMV epitopes, some recently identified and HLA-C-restricted, others well-studied and HLA-B-restricted. Public TCR beta signature analysis indicated the presence of both CMV infection and matching HLA type.

TCRdb re-called the reads through MiXCR, storing one row per CDR3 protein. The table shows roughly 990,000 distinct CDR3 sequences, with approximately 31% occurring only once. Only a few counts were recorded for this clonotype. Its antigen remains unknown. CDR3 length: 15 amino acids. The trim removed 6 bases at V and 1 base at J, leaving 6 bases unmatched. Per germline, CDR1 LNHDA and CDR2 SQIVND (reference sequence). The TCR originated in a human donor in good health (CMV status not recorded). Some clones in this sample may be carry-over from other donors' samples. V usage is TRBV19 and J usage is TRBJ2-5; 9 bases map to TRBD1. The sequencing here drew on cultured CD8+ T cells from PBMCs, taken from culture after CMV antigen stimulation. The CDR3 spells CASRGTGRGQETQYF. CDR3 in DNA: TGTGCCAGTAGGGGGACAGGGAGAGGCCAAGAGACCCAGTACTTC.